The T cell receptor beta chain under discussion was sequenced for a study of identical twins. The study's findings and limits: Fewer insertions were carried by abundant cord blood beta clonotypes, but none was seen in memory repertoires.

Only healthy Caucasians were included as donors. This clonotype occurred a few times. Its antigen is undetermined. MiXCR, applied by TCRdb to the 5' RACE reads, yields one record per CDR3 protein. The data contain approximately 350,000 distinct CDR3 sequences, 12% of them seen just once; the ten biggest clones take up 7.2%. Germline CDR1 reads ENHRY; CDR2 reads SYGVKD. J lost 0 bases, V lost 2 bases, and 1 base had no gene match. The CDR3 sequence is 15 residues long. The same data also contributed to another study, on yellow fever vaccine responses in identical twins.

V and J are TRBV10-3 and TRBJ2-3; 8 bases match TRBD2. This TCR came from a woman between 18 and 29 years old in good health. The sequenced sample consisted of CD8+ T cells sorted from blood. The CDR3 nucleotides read TGTGCCATCAGTGAGCTAGCGGGCAGCACAGATACGCAGTATTTT. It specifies CAISELAGSTDTQYF.